The sequence of this T cell receptor (beta chain) was determined in a study of cytomegalovirus exposure and HLA in healthy donors. Findings of the study overall: Immune exposure was documented only through CMV serostatus. Indistinguishability led to the exclusion of some V segments, TRBV6-2 and TRBV6-3 included. Fewer N-insertions (relative to the roughly 730-donor mean) were reportedly seen in an Asian-associated ancestry cluster in a later analysis. Being productive about 87% or about 30% of the time was typical of most TCR beta V segments in an earlier analysis.

In germline, CDR1 is SGHDN, CDR2 FVKESK. This CDR3 has 16 amino acids. The V and J ends lost 2 bases and 1 base respectively, with 12 bases between them. PCR employed 60 Vbeta and 13 Jbeta primers. Measured with immunoSEQ multiplex PCR; TCRdb has only the in-frame clones, and not every one. The table shows roughly 120,000 clones, with over 15% occurring only once. As concerns this clone: The antigen remains undetermined.

The TCR sequence derives from a young woman in good health and CMV-seronegative. The J gene is TRBJ1-5, the V gene TRBV14, with D unclear. The sequenced material came from PBMCs. The CDR3 spells CASSQFGVVSNQPQHF. For the CDR3, the DNA is TGTGCCAGCAGCCAATTCGGGGTGGTAAGCAATCAGCCCCAGCATTTT.